This T cell receptor (beta chain) was found in a study of blood T cell repertoires in COVID-19. Participants, about 18 to 90 years old, spanned more than 20 US areas. The sample holds a few counts of this clone. TCRdb's copy holds only in-frame clones and misses some; the assay was immunoSEQ multiplex PCR. This sample has some 390,000 clones; 85% to 90% occur once, and the top ten carry around 1.1%. This CDR3 contains 13 residues. The V gene's germline CDR1 is SGHAT and CDR2 FQNNGV. After removal of 8 bases from V and 7 bases from J, the junction contained 5 bases not matched to a gene. The receptor's source is a young man who had recovered from COVID-19. This chain uses TRBV11-2 with TRBJ1-4, with 9 bases matching TRBD1. Specimen: PBMCs or T cells enriched from blood (not recorded which). CDR3: CASQTGGREKLFF. In DNA, the CDR3 is TGTGCCAGCCAGACAGGGGGTCGTGAAAAACTGTTTTTT.